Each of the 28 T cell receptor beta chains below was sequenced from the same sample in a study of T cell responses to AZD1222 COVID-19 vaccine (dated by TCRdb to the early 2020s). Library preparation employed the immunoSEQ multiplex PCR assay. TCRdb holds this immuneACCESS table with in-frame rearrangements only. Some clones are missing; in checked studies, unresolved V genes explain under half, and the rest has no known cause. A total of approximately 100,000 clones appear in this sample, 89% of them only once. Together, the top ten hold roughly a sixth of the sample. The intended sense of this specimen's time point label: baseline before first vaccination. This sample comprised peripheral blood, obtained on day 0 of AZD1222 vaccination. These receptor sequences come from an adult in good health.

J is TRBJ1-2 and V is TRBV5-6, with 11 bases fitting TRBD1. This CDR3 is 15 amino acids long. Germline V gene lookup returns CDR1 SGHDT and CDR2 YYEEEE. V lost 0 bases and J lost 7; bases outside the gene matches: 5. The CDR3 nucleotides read TGTGCCAGCAGCTTGGGGGACAGGGGGACTTCTGGCTACACCTTC. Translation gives CASSLGDRGTSGYTF.

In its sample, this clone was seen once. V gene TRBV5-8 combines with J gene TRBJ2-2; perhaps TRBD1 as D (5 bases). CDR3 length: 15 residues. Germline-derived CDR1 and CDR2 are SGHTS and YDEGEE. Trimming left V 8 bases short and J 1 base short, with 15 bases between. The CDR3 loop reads CARSRVRQNTGELFF. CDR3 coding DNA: TGTGCCAGAAGCAGGGTCCGACAGAACACCGGGGAGCTGTTTTTT.

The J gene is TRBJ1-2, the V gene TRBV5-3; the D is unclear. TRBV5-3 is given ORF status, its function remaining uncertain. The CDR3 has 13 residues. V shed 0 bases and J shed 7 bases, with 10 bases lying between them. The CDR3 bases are TGTGCCAGAAGCTTGGAAGTGGATCTTGGCTACACCTTC. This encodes CARSLEVDLGYTF.

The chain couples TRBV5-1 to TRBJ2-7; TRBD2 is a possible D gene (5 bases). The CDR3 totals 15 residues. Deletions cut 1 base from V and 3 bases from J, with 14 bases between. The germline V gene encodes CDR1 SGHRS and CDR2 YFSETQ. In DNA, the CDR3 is TGCGCCAGCAGCTTGACCGGTGGAGAGGGCTACGAGCAGTACTTC. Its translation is CASSLTGGEGYEQYF.

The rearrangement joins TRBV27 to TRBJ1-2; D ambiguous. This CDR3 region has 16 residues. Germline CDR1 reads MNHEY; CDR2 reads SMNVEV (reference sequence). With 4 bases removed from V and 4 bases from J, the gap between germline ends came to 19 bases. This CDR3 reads CASSSYRAAESYGYTF. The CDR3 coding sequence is TGTGCCAGCAGTTCCTACCGGGCGGCGGAATCCTATGGCTACACCTTC.

As DNA, the CDR3 is TGTGCCAGCAGCTTAGTAGAGGCAGGGACAAGGGAGCAGTACTTC. Translation: CASSLVEAGTREQYF. This chain links TRBV7-6 with TRBJ2-7; a possible D gene is TRBD1 (6 bases). Germline CDR1 SGHVS, CDR2 FNYEAQ. This CDR3 comprises 15 residues. V gave up 1 base and J gave up 7 bases, with 17 bases separating them.

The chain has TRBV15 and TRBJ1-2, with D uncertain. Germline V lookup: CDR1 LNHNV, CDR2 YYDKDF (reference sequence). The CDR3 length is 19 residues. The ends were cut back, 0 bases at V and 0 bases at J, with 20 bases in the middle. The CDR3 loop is CATSRDLSFQGSTNYGYTF. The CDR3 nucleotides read TGTGCCACCAGCAGAGATCTAAGTTTCCAAGGGTCTACTAACTATGGCTACACCTTC.

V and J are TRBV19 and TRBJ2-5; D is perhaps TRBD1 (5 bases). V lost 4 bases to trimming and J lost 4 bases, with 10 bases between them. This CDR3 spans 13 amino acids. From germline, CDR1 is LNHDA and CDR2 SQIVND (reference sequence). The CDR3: CASSTGWGETQYF. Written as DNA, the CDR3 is TGTGCCAGTAGTACAGGGTGGGGAGAGACCCAGTACTTC.

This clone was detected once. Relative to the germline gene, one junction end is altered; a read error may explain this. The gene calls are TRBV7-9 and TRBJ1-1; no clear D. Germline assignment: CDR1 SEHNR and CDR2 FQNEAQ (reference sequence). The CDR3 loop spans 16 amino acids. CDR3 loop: CASSSTTFVDNNEAFF. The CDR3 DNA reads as TGTGCCAGCAGCTCTACGACGTTCGTCGACAACAATGAAGCTTTCTTT.

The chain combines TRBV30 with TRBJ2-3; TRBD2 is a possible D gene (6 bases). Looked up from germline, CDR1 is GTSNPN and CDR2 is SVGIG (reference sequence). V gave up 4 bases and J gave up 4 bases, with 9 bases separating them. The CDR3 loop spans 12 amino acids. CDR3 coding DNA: TGTGCCTGGACCCCGGGAGCAGATACGCAGTATTTT. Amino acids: CAWTPGADTQYF.

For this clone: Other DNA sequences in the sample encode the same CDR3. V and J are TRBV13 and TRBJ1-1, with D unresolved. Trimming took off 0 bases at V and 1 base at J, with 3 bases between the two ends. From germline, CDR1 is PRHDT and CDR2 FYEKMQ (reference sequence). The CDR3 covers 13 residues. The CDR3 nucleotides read TGTGCCAGCAGCTTAGGCCAGAACACTGAAGCTTTCTTT. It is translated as CASSLGQNTEAFF.

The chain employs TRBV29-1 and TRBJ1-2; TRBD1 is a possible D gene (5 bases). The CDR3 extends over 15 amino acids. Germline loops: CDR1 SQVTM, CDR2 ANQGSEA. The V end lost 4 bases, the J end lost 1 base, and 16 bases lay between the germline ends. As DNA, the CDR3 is TGCAGCGTTGTCTGGCCGGACAACTTTAACTATGGCTACACCTTC. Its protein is CSVVWPDNFNYGYTF.

CDR3 bases: TGTGCCAGCAGTGACGGTAATTCACCCCTCCACTTT. Its protein is CASSDGNSPLHF. This sequence joins TRBV2 and TRBJ1-6; D is ambiguous. Germline V gives CDR1 SNHLY, CDR2 FYNNEI. This CDR3 comprises 12 residues. Deletions cut 3 bases from V and 6 bases from J, with 3 bases between. The complete variable domain, with remaining parts taken from reference TRBV2 and TRBJ1-6, reads EPEVTQTPSHQVTQMGQEVILRCVPISNHLYFYWYRQILGQKVEFLVSFYNNEISEKSEIFDDQFSVERPDGSNFTLKIRSTKLEDSAMYFCASSDGNSPLHFGNGTRLTVT.

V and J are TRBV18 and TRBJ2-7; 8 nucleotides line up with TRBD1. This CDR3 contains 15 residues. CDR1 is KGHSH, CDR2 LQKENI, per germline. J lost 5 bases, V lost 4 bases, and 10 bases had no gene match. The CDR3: CASSQDRVRVNEQYF. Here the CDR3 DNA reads TGTGCCAGCTCACAGGACAGGGTGAGGGTAAACGAGCAGTACTTC. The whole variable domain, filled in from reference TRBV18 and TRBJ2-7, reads NAGVMQNPRHLVRRRGQEARLRCSPMKGHSHVYWYRQLPEEGLKFMVYLQKENIIDESGMPKERFSAEFPKEGPSILRIQQVVRGDSAAYFCASSQDRVRVNEQYFGPGTRLTVT.

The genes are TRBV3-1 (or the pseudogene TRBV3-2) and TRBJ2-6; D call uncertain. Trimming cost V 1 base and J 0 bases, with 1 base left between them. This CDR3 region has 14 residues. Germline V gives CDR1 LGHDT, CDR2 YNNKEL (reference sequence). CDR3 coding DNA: TGTGCCAGCAGCCAAGTCTCTGGGGCCAACGTCCTGACTTTC. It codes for CASSQVSGANVLTF.

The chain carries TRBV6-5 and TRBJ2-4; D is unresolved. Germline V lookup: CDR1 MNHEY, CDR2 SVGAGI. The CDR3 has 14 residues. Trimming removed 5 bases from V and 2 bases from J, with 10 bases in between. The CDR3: CASSPVNPKNIQYF. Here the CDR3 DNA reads TGTGCCAGCAGTCCAGTTAACCCCAAAAACATTCAGTACTTC.

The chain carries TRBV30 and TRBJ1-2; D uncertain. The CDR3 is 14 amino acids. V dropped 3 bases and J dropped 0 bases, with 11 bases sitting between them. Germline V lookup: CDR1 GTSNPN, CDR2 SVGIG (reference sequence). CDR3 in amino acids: CAWRRQQANYGYTF. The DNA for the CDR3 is TGTGCCTGGAGGCGGCAACAAGCTAACTATGGCTACACCTTC.

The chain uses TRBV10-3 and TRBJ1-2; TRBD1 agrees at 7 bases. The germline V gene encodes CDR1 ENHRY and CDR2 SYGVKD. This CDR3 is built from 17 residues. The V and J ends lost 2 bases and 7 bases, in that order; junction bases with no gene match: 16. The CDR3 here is CAISEGVGTDLTSGYTF. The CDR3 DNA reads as TGTGCCATCAGTGAGGGTGTAGGGACAGACCTCACGAGTGGCTACACCTTC.

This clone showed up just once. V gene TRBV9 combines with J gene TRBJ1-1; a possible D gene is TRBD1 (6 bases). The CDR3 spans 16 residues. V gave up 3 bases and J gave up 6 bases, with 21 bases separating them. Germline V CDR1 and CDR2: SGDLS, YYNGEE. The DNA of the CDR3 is TGTGCCAGCAGCGCGGGACGGGCAGGGGAGAATTCTGAAGCTTTCTTT. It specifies CASSAGRAGENSEAFF.

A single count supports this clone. This CDR3 is CASSGQGYGYTF. The CDR3 DNA sequence: TGTGCCAGCAGTGGACAGGGATATGGCTACACCTTC. This rearrangement joins TRBV2 to TRBJ1-2; TRBD1 aligns across 7 bases. This CDR3 contains 12 residues. Trimming took 4 bases from V and 5 from J; bases not matched to a gene: 1. Germline V gene lookup returns CDR1 SNHLY and CDR2 FYNNEI.

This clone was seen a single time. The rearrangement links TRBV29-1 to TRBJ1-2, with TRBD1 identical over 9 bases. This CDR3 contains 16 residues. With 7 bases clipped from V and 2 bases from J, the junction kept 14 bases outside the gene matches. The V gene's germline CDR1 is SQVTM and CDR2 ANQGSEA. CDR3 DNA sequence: TGCAGCGCACCCCAGGGACAGGGAGGATTCAACTATGGCTACACCTTC. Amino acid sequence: CSAPQGQGGFNYGYTF.

The CDR3 spells CATSRDLWGNTEAFF. CDR3 in DNA: TGTGCCACCAGCAGAGATCTGTGGGGGAACACTGAAGCTTTCTTT. V and J are TRBV15 and TRBJ1-1; D not resolved. The germline CDR1 and CDR2 sequences are LNHNV and YYDKDF (reference sequence). There are 15 residues in the CDR3. Trimming took 0 bases from V and 1 from J, leaving 9 bases between them.

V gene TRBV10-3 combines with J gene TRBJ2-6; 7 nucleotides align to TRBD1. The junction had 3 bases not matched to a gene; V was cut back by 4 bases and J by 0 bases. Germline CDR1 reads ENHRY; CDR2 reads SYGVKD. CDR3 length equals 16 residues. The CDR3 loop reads CAISGAGGSGANVLTF. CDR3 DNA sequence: TGTGCCATCAGTGGGGCAGGGGGCTCTGGGGCCAACGTCCTGACTTTC.

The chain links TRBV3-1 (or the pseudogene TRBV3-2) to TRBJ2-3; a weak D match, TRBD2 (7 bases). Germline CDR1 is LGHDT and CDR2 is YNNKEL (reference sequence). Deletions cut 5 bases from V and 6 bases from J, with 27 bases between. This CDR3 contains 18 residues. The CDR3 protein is CASSVGSGGAEIWDTQYF. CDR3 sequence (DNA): TGTGCCAGCAGCGTAGGAAGTGGGGGGGCAGAGATCTGGGATACGCAGTATTTT.

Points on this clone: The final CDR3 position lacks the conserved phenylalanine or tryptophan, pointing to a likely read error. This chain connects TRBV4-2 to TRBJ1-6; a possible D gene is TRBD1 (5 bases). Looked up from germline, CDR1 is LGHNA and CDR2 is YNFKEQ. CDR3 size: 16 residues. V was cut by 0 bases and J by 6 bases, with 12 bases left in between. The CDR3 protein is CASSQDWGVPNSPLHL. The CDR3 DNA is TGTGCCAGCAGCCAAGATTGGGGGGTCCCTAATTCACCCCTCCACCTT.

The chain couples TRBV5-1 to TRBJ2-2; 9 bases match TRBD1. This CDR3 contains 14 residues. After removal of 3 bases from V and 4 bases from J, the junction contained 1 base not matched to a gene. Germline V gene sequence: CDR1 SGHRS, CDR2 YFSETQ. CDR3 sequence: CASSSGQGTGELFF. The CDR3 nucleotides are TGCGCCAGCAGCTCGGGACAGGGCACCGGGGAGCTGTTTTTT.

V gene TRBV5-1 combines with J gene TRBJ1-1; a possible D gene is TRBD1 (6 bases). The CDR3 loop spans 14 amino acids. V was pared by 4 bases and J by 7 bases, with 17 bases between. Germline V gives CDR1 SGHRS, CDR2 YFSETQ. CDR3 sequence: CASSLPGTLNEAFF. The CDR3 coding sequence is TGCGCCAGCAGCCTGCCAGGGACACTTAATGAAGCTTTCTTT. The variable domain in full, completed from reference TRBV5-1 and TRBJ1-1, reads KAGVTQTPRYLIKTRGQQVTLSCSPISGHRSVSWYQQTPGQGLQFLFEYFSETQRNKGNFPGRFSGRQFSNSRSEMNVSTLELGDSALYLCASSLPGTLNEAFFGQGTRLTVV.

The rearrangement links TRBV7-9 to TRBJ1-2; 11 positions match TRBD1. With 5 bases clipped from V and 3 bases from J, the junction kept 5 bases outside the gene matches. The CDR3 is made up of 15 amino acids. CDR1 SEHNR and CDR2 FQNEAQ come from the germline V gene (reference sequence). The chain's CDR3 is CASSPRGQGDYGYTF. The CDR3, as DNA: TGTGCCAGCAGCCCGAGGGGACAGGGGGACTATGGCTACACCTTC.